What follows are 3 T cell receptor beta chains derived from one specimen sequenced in a study of blood T cell repertoires in COVID-19. The assay was immunoSEQ multiplex PCR, and TCRdb's table has in-frame clones only and misses some. The repertoire includes more than 110,000 clones, around 80% of them detected once, and roughly 5.6% sits in the top ten. Material: PBMCs or T cells enriched from blood (not recorded which). All receptors derive from a woman in her forties or fifties who had recovered from COVID-19.

The chain is built from TRBV19 and TRBJ1-3; 8 bases agree with TRBD1. There are 14 residues in the CDR3. Unmatched junction bases numbered 5, after V lost 3 bases and J lost 7 bases. CDR1 and CDR2 (germline): LNHDA, SQIVND (reference sequence). The CDR3 here is CASSIQGATNTIYF. Written as DNA, the CDR3 is TGTGCCAGTAGTATTCAGGGGGCGACCAACACCATATATTTT.

There are a few counts of this clone. This chain links TRBV28 with TRBJ1-2, with a tentative D call TRBD1 (5 bases). The CDR3 runs 14 residues. V was trimmed by 4 bases and J by 4 bases, leaving 13 bases between them. Germline V gene sequence: CDR1 MDHEN, CDR2 SYDVKM. As DNA, the CDR3 is TGTGCCAGCAGTTCCGGGGGGGTAACCTATGGCTACACCTTC. Its protein product is CASSSGGVTYGYTF.

The chain joins TRBV28 to TRBJ2-1; D is unresolved. V was trimmed by 8 bases and J by 6 bases, leaving 17 bases between them. Germline lookup yields CDR1 MDHEN and CDR2 SYDVKM. The CDR3 is made up of 14 amino acids. The CDR3 coding sequence is TGTGCCAGCTCTTGGGCCGCCCGTACCAATGAGCAGTTCTTC. Its protein product is CASSWAARTNEQFF.